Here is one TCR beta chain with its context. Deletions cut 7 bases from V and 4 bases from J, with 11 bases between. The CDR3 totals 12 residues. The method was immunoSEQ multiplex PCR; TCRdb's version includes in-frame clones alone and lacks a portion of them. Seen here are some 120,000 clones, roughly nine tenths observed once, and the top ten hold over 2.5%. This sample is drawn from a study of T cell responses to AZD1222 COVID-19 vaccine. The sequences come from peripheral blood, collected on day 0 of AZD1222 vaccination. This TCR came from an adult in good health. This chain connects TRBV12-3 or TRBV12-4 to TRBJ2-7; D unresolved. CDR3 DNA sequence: TGTGCCAGCATGACGTTCAAGTACGAGCAGTACTTC. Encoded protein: CASMTFKYEQYF.